This entry concerns a single TCR beta chain. Its target antigen remains unknown. The input lacks base qualities; no much larger clone sits a single base away. The sample is drawn from a study of T cell responses to AZD1222 COVID-19 vaccine (dated by TCRdb to the early 2020s). In the study overall: AZD1222 recipients given second doses at about 4 weeks or at about 12 weeks were pooled, since spike-specific TCR depth and breadth were not found to differ between the two schedules. TCR sequencing was performed for some 250 trial participants, of whom about 200 were given two doses of AZD1222 and 26 were given two doses of MenACWY control vaccine. Trial participants were enrolled by age into 18-55, 56-69 and 70-plus year subgroups, with 148, 28 and 57 TCR-sequenced participants respectively. What the authors observed across the whole study: Only six AZD1222 recipients were SARS-CoV-2 seropositive at baseline, limiting conclusions about previously exposed vaccinees. Participants were mostly white British and included more females than males, and it was suggested by the authors that clonal diversity may have been underestimated. After two AZD1222 doses, spike-specific TCR breadth and depth were significantly higher than at day 0 and than in MenACWY recipients. Nearly half of unique spike-specific TCRs reportedly recognized epitopes outside regions mutated in the B.1.351 and B.1.1.7 variants. Because no day 14 peak-response samples were available, repertoires were characterized only after the peak T cell response. In the small 56-69-year group, the increase in depth fell short of significance, most likely because of low power. The whole spike protein was spanned by vaccine-associated CD4 TCRs, and dominant responses were seen in regions 160-218 and 743-854.

Compared with germline, V lacks 4 bases and J lacks 3 bases; bases without a gene match: 5. The CDR3 runs 14 residues from the cysteine to the phenylalanine. The only DNA kept is the CDR3, 42 bases in frame from the first base. The germline V gene encodes CDR1 SGHDT and CDR2 YYEEEE. The CDR3 regions of human TCRbeta chains were analyzed by immunosequencing. On the authors' methods: TCRs in the repertoires were matched against a reference library of SARS-CoV-2-specific TCRs that had been generated with the MIRA antigen-specificity platform. Breadth was defined as the fraction of unique TCRs that were SARS-CoV-2-associated, and depth was defined as the fraction of total T cells that were SARS-CoV-2-associated. Using the MIRA data, each spike-specific TCR was assigned both to the spike region to which the TCR was reactive and to a CD4 or CD8 class. Log10-transformed breadth and depth values were compared by one-way ANOVA with Sidak's multiple comparisons tests. Drawn from immuneACCESS, this table holds only the in-frame rearrangements with V and J called that TCRdb kept. Clones are partly lost; checked studies trace under half to an unresolved V gene and leave the rest unexplained. That table supplies the V and J calls and clone size; D and trimming were determined from the DNA. In all, the sample holds around 170,000 clones, and around 90% of those were seen once. The ten largest clones add up to 4.4% of the sample.

This specimen's time point label, per the study, means: baseline before first vaccination. The vaccinee samples were drawn from two UK trials, COV001 and COV002, one of which was a single-blind randomized controlled phase 2/3 trial testing AZD1222 (ChAdOx1 nCoV-19) in healthy adults. For TCRbeta chain sequencing, PBMC samples were collected from trial participants at day 0 and at day 28 after the second dose. The TCR originated in an adult in good health. The sample in question was peripheral blood, obtained on day 0 of AZD1222 vaccination. The chain couples TRBV5-6 to TRBJ2-7, with TRBD1 identical over 9 junction bases. CDR3 reads: CASSAGTGIYEQYF. DNA sequence: TGTGCCAGCAGCGCCGGGACAGGGATCTACGAGCAGTACTTC.